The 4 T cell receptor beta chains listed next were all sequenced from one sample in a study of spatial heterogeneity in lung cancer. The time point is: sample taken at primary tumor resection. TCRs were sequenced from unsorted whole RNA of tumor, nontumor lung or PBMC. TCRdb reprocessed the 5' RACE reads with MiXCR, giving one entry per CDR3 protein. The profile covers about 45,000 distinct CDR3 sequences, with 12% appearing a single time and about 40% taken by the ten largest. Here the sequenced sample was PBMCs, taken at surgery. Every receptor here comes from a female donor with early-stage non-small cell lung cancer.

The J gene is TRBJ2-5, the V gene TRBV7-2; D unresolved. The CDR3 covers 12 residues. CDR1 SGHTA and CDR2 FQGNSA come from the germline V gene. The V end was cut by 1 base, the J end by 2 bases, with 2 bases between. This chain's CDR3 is CASSLGQETQYF. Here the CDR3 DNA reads TGTGCCAGCAGCTTAGGACAAGAGACCCAGTACTTC. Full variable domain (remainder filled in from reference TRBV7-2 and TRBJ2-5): GAGVSQSPSNKVTEKGKDVELRCDPISGHTALYWYRQSLGQGLEFLIYFQGNSAPDKSGLPSDRFSAERTGGSVSTLTIQRTQQEDSAVYLCASSLGQETQYFGPGTRLLVL.

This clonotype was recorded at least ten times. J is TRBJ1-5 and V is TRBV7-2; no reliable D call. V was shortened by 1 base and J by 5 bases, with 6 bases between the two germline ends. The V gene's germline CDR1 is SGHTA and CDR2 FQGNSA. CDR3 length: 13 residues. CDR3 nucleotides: TGTGCCAGCAGCTTAGACCGAGATCAGCCCCAGCATTTT. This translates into CASSLDRDQPQHF. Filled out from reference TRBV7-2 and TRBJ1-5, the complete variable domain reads GAGVSQSPSNKVTEKGKDVELRCDPISGHTALYWYRQSLGQGLEFLIYFQGNSAPDKSGLPSDRFSAERTGGSVSTLTIQRTQQEDSAVYLCASSLDRDQPQHFGDGTRLSIL.

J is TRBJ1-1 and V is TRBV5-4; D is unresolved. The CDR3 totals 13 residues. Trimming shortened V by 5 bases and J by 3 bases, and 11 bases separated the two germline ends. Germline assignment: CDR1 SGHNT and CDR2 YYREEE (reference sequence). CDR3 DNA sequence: TGTGCCAGCAGACTTACCCCGTACACTGAAGCTTTCTTT. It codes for CASRLTPYTEAFF. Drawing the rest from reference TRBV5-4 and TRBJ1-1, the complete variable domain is ETGVTQSPTHLIKTRGQQVTLRCSSQSGHNTVSWYQQALGQGPQFIFQYYREEENGRGNFPPRFSGLQFPNYSSELNVNALELDDSALYLCASRLTPYTEAFFGQGTRLTVV.

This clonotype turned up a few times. Here the CDR3 reads CSAQQGARSTDTQYF. CDR3 in DNA: TGCAGTGCTCAACAGGGGGCGCGGAGCACAGATACGCAGTATTTT. The chain couples TRBV20-1 to TRBJ2-3; 9 nucleotides match TRBD1. The junction had 6 bases not matched to a gene; V was cut back by 5 bases and J by 0 bases. This CDR3 is 15 amino acids long. The germline V gene encodes CDR1 DFQATT and CDR2 SNEGSKA (reference sequence).